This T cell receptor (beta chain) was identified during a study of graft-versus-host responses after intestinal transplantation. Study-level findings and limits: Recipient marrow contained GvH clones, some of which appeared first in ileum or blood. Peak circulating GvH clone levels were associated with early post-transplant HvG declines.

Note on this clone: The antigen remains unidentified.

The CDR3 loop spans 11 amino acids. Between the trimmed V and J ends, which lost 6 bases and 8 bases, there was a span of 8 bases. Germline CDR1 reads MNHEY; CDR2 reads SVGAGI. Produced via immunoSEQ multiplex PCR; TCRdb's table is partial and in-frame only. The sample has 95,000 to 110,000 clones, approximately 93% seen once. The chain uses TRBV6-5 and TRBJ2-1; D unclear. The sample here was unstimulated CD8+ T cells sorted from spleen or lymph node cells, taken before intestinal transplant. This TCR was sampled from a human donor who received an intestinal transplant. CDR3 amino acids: CASSPGHEQFF. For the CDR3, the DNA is TGTGCCAGCAGCCCCGGGCATGAGCAGTTCTTC.